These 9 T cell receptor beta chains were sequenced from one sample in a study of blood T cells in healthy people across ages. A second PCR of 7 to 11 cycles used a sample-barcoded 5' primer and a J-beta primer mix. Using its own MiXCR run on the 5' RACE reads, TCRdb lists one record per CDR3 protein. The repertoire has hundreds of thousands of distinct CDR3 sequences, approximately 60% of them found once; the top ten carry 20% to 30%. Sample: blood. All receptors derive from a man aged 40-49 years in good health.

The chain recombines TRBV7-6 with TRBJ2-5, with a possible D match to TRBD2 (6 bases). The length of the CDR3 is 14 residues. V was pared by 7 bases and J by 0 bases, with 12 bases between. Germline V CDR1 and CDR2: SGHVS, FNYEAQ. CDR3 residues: CASTIGRDQETQYF. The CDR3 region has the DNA TGTGCCAGCACTATCGGGAGAGACCAAGAGACCCAGTACTTC. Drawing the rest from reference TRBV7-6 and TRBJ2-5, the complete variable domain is GAGVSQSPRYKVTKRGQDVALRCDPISGHVSLYWYRQALGQGPEFLTYFNYEAQQDKSGLPNDRFSAERPEGSISTLTIQRTEQRDSAMYRCASTIGRDQETQYFGPGTRLLVL.

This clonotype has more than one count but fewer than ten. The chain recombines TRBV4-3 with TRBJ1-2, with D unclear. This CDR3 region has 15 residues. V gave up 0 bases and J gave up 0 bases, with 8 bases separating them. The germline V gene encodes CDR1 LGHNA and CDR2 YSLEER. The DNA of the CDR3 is TGCGCCAGCAGCCAAGAGGGGTTAGCTAACTATGGCTACACCTTC. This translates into CASSQEGLANYGYTF.

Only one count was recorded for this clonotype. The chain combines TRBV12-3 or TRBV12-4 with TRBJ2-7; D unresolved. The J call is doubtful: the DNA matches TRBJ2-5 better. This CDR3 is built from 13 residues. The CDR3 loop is CASSLGGLKTQYF. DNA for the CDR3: TGTGCCAGCAGTTTAGGGGGATTAAAGACCCAGTACTTC.

DNA for the CDR3: TGCAGTGTCCCACATCCCGCCCGGACTGTTAGGTACACCTTC. The encoded protein is CSVPHPARTVRYTF. V gene TRBV20-1 combines with J gene TRBJ1-2, with unresolved D. This CDR3 is 14 amino acids long. V dropped 7 bases and J dropped 11 bases, with 26 bases sitting between them. Germline V gene data show CDR1 as DFQATT and CDR2 as SNEGSKA (reference sequence).

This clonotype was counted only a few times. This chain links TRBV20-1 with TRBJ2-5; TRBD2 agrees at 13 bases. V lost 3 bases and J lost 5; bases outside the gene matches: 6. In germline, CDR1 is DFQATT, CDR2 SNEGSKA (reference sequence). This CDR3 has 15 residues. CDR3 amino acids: CSASTTSGRMETQYF. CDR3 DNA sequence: TGCAGTGCTAGTACGACTAGCGGGAGGATGGAGACCCAGTACTTC.

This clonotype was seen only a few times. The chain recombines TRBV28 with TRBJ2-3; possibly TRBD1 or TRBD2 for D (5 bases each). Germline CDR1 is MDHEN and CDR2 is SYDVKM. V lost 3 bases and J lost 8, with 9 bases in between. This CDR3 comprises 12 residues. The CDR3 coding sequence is TGTGCCAGCAGTTTGGGGGAAGGTACGCAGTATTTT. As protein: CASSLGEGTQYF.

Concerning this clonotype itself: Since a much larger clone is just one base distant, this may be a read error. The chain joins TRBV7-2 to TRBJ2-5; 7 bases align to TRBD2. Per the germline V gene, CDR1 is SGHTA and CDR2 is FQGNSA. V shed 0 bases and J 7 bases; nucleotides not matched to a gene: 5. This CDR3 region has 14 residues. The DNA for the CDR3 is TGTGCCAGCAGCTTAGCAAGCGGGGAAGGGACCCAGTACTTC. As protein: CASSLASGEGTQYF.

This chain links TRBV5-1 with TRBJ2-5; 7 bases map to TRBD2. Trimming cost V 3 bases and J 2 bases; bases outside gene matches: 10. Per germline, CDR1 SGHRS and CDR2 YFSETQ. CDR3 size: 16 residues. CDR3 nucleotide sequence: TGCGCCAGCAGCTGGGTGGGTACTAGCGTACAAGAGACCCAGTACTTC. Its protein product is CASSWVGTSVQETQYF.

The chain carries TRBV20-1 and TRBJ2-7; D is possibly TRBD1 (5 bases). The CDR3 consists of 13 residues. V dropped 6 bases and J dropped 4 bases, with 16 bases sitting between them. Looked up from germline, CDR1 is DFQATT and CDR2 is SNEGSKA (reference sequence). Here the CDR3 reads CSARQSLEYEQYF. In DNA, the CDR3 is TGCAGTGCCAGACAGAGCCTGGAGTACGAGCAGTACTTC.